This TCR beta chain originates from a study of T-cell memory formation after mild COVID-19. This clonotype was seen a few times. TCRdb re-called the 5' RACE reads through MiXCR, storing one row per CDR3 protein. The sample records approximately 100,000 distinct CDR3 sequences, roughly 11% being singletons. V dropped 7 bases and J dropped 2; count of bases not matched to a gene: 5. The CDR3 covers 14 residues. The V gene's germline CDR1 is LGHNA and CDR2 YNFKEQ. The material sequenced was PBMCs or a T cell subset sorted from them (not recorded which). The rearrangement joins TRBV4-2 to TRBJ2-7, with 10 bases identical to TRBD1. This sequence originates from a young man who had mild COVID-19 (a few samples of this study predate the infection). Cell type and time point are not known. For the CDR3, the DNA is TGTGCCAGCAAACCGGGACAGGGGACCTACGAGCAGTACTTC. It yields the protein CASKPGQGTYEQYF.